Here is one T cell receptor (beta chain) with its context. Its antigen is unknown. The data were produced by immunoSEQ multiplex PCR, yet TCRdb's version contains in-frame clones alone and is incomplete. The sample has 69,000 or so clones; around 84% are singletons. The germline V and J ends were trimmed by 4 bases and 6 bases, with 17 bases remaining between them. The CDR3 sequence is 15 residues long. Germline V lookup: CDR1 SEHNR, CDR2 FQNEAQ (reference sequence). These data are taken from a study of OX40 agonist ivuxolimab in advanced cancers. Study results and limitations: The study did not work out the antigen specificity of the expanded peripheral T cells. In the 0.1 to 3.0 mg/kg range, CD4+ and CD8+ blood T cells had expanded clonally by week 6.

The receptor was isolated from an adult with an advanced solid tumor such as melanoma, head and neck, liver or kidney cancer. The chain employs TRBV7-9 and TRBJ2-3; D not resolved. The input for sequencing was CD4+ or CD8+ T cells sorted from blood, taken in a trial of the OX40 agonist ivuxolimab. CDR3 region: CASSWLSQPEDTQYF. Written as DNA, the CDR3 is TGTGCCAGCAGCTGGCTATCCCAACCAGAGGATACGCAGTATTTT.